The T cell receptor (beta chain) described here comes from a study of read filtering for tumor transcriptome and immune sequencing. Study-wide background: The cohort had about 16 men and under 15 women aged about 45 to 80, mean about 66 years. By R-ISS, stages I, II and III held approximately 8, 16 and 7 patients.

In regard to this clonotype: Antigen: not known.

In germline, CDR1 is SGHAT, CDR2 FQNNGV. This CDR3 spans 13 amino acids. V was pared by 3 bases and J by 3 bases, with 9 bases between. Study observations and caveats: Dropping single-read clonotypes raised IR-seq and RNA-seq shared-clonotype correlation. In IR-seq, single-read clonotypes were about 80% of clonotypes but around 3.5% of reads.

From around 0.4 ug of RNA, a library with molecular barcoded alpha/delta and beta/gamma adaptors was made. One entry per CDR3 protein, called by TCRdb with MiXCR from the reads. The table records roughly 300 distinct CDR3 sequences, about four fifths of them present only once. The chain uses TRBV11-2 and TRBJ2-7; D not certain. The sequencing sample was made of a population of CD138-negative cells sorted from bone marrow. This TCR was sampled from a donor aged 40 or over with multiple myeloma. This table probably holds off-target reads from a library built for another chain. The CDR3 coding sequence is TGTGCCAGCAGCTTTGGGTACGACTACGAGCAGTACTTC. Its translation is CASSFGYDYEQYF.